This T cell receptor beta chain is from a study of cytomegalovirus exposure and HLA in healthy donors. With 60 Vbeta and 13 Jbeta primers, the PCR was carried out. Produced via immunoSEQ multiplex PCR; TCRdb's table is partial and in-frame only. The listing records 200,000 to 250,000 clones. Samples came from healthy bone marrow donors. Donors counted as nominally healthy when sampled, yet unrecorded immune exposures were likely. Notes on the study in general: Presence/absence analyses assumed roughly uniform sequencing depth across donors, which may not hold. Follow-up analysis later connected one missense variant in DCLRE1C with trimming of TCR beta V- and J-genes.

With respect to this clone: The antigen is not known.

Sequenced sample: PBMCs. This sequence was found in a young woman in good health and CMV-seropositive.

DNA for the CDR3: TGCAGCGTTGCCCCCGTTGACAGGTGGAATGGCTACACCTTC. Translated, it gives CSVAPVDRWNGYTF. The gene calls are TRBV29-1 and TRBJ1-2, with D possibly TRBD1 on 6 matching bases. This CDR3 is built from 14 residues. CDR1 is SQVTM and CDR2 is ANQGSEA in the germline V gene. The germline V and J ends were trimmed by 4 bases and 6 bases, with 18 bases remaining between them. Together with reference TRBV29-1 and TRBJ1-2, the CDR3 gives the full variable domain: SAVISQKPSRDICQRGTSLTIQCQVDSQVTMMFWYRQQPGQSLTLIATANQGSEATYESGFVIDKFPISRPNLTFSTLTVSNMSPEDSSIYLCSVAPVDRWNGYTFGSGTRLTVV.